This T cell receptor beta chain was obtained from a study of cytomegalovirus exposure and HLA in healthy donors. Study-level results: Most TCRs appeared rarely, but some public TCRs recurred in many donors. Investigators reported approximately 150 TCR beta chains as tied to cytomegalovirus. Reports credit the classifier with highly specific, highly sensitive diagnosis of cytomegalovirus status.

TCRdb keeps only in-frame clones here, not all; method: immunoSEQ multiplex PCR. The sample includes around 65,000 clones, over 90% of them seen just once. To note about this clone: Its antigen is still unknown.

Germline V lookup: CDR1 SGHRS, CDR2 YFSETQ. The CDR3 consists of 16 residues. The ends lost 0 bases at V and 4 bases at J; junction bases unmatched: 9. V and J are TRBV5-1 and TRBJ2-5; 7 bases map to TRBD1. The source is a man aged 18 to 29 in good health and CMV-seropositive. The sequenced material came from PBMCs. The CDR3 loop is CASSLGSTGERETQYF. The CDR3 DNA sequence: TGCGCCAGCAGCTTGGGGAGTACAGGGGAGCGAGAGACCCAGTACTTC.